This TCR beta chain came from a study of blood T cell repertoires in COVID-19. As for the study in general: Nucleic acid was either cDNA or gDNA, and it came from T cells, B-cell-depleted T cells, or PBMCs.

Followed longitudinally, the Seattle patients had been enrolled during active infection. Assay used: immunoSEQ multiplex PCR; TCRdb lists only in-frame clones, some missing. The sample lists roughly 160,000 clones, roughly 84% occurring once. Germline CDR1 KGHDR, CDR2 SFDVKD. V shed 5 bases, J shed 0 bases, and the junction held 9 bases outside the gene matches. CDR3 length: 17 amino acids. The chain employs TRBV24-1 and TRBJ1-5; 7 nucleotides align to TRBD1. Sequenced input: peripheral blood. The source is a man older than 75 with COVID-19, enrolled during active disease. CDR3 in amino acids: CATSATRTGNSNQPQHF. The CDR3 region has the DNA TGTGCCACCAGTGCTACACGGACAGGTAATAGCAATCAGCCCCAGCATTTT.